Given below is one TCR beta chain in context. Its specificity is unknown. One end of the junction is discordant with germline, which a read error may explain. The record originates from a study of T cell responses to AZD1222 COVID-19 vaccine. Study background: Combined were second doses at about 4 or about 12 weeks.

The study's findings and limits: Baseline seropositives among AZD1222 recipients totaled only 5 or 6. There were repertoire samples only from the period after the peak T cell response. Vaccine-related CD4 TCRs covered spike, predominating at 160-218 and 743-854.

TCRdb's table, derived via immunoSEQ multiplex PCR, lists solely in-frame clones and lacks some. The profile shows approximately 100,000 clones, 90% to 95% of them singletons. The CDR3 consists of 13 residues. The sample was peripheral blood, taken on day 0 of AZD1222 vaccination. This receptor was taken from an adult in good health. The J gene is TRBJ2-1, the V gene TRBV12-3 or TRBV12-4, with TRBD1 matching over 9 bases. The DNA for the CDR3 is TGTGCCAGCAGTCCCTTCCAGCGACAGGGGGGCCTCTTC. It translates to CASSPFQRQGGLF.